A single sample is the source of the 6 T cell receptor beta chains below, sequenced in a study of OX40 agonist ivuxolimab in advanced cancers. Assay: immunoSEQ multiplex PCR; the TCRdb copy retains only in-frame clones and omits some. Among tens of thousands of clones, about 88% were seen once, and the ten largest hold roughly 12%. The sequencing here drew on CD4+ or CD8+ T cells sorted from blood, taken in a trial of the OX40 agonist ivuxolimab. Receptors were obtained from an adult with an advanced solid tumor such as melanoma, head and neck, liver or kidney cancer.

V is TRBV9 and J is TRBJ1-2; unclear D gene. Per germline, CDR1 SGDLS and CDR2 YYNGEE. V dropped 4 bases and J dropped 7 bases, with 11 bases sitting between them. This CDR3 is built from 12 residues. CDR3 amino acids: CASSSPLGGYTF. CDR3 DNA sequence: TGTGCCAGCAGCTCTCCCCTTGGTGGCTACACCTTC.

The V call is TRBV30, the J call TRBJ1-2; possibly TRBD1 for D (6 bases). The length of the CDR3 is 11 residues. The ends were cut back, 7 bases at V and 8 bases at J, with 14 bases in the middle. CDR1 GTSNPN and CDR2 SVGIG come from the germline V gene (reference sequence). The CDR3 protein is CASGGARGYTF. CDR3 sequence (DNA): TGTGCCTCGGGGGGGGCACGAGGCTACACCTTC.

V gene TRBV7-6 combines with J gene TRBJ2-2; no definite D call. There are 12 residues in the CDR3. CDR1 and CDR2 (germline): SGHVS, FNYEAQ. V lost 5 bases to trimming and J lost 4 bases, with 5 bases between them. CDR3 loop: CASSPPTGELFF. The DNA of the CDR3 is TGTGCCAGCAGCCCCCCCACCGGGGAGCTGTTTTTT.

The rearrangement uses TRBV4-3 and TRBJ2-3; D is perhaps TRBD2 (6 bases). Germline assignment: CDR1 LGHNA and CDR2 YSLEER. Trimming shortened V by 0 bases and J by 2 bases, and 12 bases separated the two germline ends. This CDR3 has 16 amino acids. This CDR3 is CASSQDQGGVTDTQYF. As DNA, the CDR3 is TGCGCCAGCAGCCAAGACCAGGGCGGGGTCACAGATACGCAGTATTTT.

This clone was observed many times. The rearrangement links TRBV6-5 to TRBJ2-3, with a weak D call TRBD2 (6 bases). The germline CDR1 and CDR2 sequences are MNHEY and SVGAGI. This CDR3 spans 15 amino acids. V was trimmed by 6 bases and J by 3 bases, leaving 16 bases between them. For the CDR3, the DNA is TGTGCCAGCAGCCCACAGGTCGGGAGAACAGATACGCAGTATTTT. It codes for CASSPQVGRTDTQYF.

This clone appeared once. The rearrangement links TRBV28 to TRBJ1-1; D ambiguous. CDR3 length equals 15 residues. V lost 4 bases and J 0 bases, leaving 12 bases between the germline ends. Germline V gives CDR1 MDHEN, CDR2 SYDVKM. CDR3 amino acids: CASSSDYQLNTEAFF. Here the CDR3 DNA reads TGTGCCAGCAGTTCCGATTATCAACTGAACACTGAAGCTTTCTTT. The full variable domain, its missing parts supplied by reference TRBV28 and TRBJ1-1, is DVKVTQSSRYLVKRTGEKVFLECVQDMDHENMFWYRQDPGLGLRLIYFSYDVKMKEKGDIPEGYSVSREKKERFSLILESASTNQTSMYLCASSSDYQLNTEAFFGQGTRLTVV.